Presented here are 14 T cell receptor beta chains from one specimen sequenced in a study of cytomegalovirus exposure and HLA in healthy donors. PCR used 60 Vbeta primers and 13 Jbeta primers. Libraries were prepared by immunoSEQ multiplex PCR; TCRdb keeps only in-frame clonotypes and omits some of them. The sample lists some 91,000 clones, roughly 67% occurring once. The sample taken for sequencing was PBMCs. These receptor sequences come from a human donor in good health.

The chain recombines TRBV5-1 with TRBJ2-2, with no clear D. This CDR3 is 13 amino acids long. Germline V gene data show CDR1 as SGHRS and CDR2 as YFSETQ. Between the trimmed V and J ends, which lost 1 base and 5 bases, there was a span of 6 bases. CDR3 residues: CASSLRVTGELFF. For the CDR3, the DNA is TGCGCCAGCAGCTTGCGGGTGACCGGGGAGCTGTTTTTT.

This clone was observed a handful of times. DNA for the CDR3: TGTGCCATCAGTTTTCCTACAGGGGTCTCTGGGGCCAACGTCCTGACTTTC. Its translation: CAISFPTGVSGANVLTF. The chain is built from TRBV10-3 and TRBJ2-6, with 7 bases lining up with TRBD1. This CDR3 spans 17 amino acids. Germline V gene data show CDR1 as ENHRY and CDR2 as SYGVKD. The V and J ends lost 5 bases and 0 bases, in that order; junction bases with no gene match: 7.

This clone is a singleton in its sample. The chain carries TRBV9 and TRBJ1-2; 9 nucleotides line up with TRBD1. From germline, CDR1 is SGDLS and CDR2 YYNGEE. The CDR3 extends over 15 amino acids. V lost 4 bases, J lost 8 bases, and 12 bases stayed unmatched. The CDR3 coding sequence is TGTGCCAGCAGCACCTCCGGGACAGGGTTGCGCGGCTACACCTTC. It encodes CASSTSGTGLRGYTF.

The chain is built from TRBV5-1 and TRBJ2-7; D possibly corresponds to TRBD2 (5 bases). The CDR3 length is 14 residues. CDR1 is SGHRS, CDR2 YFSETQ, per germline. With 0 bases removed from V and 3 bases from J, the gap between germline ends came to 10 bases. CDR3 DNA sequence: TGCGCCAGCAGCTTGGGGGGAGATCGCTACGAGCAGTACTTC. This codes for CASSLGGDRYEQYF.

The V call is TRBV7-8, the J call TRBJ2-2; 13 positions agree with TRBD2. Germline CDR1 SGHVS, CDR2 FQNEAQ. The trim removed 4 bases at V and 8 bases at J, leaving 10 bases unmatched. The CDR3 has 17 residues. The DNA of the CDR3 is TGTGCCAGCAGCTCTCGGGAGACTAGCGGGGGGTTTGGGGAGCTGTTTTTT. This translates into CASSSRETSGGFGELFF.

This clone was counted between two and nine times. This chain joins TRBV11-3 and TRBJ2-7; no clear D gene. The germline gives CDR1 SGHNT, CDR2 YENEEA. This CDR3 contains 14 residues. V gave up 9 bases and J gave up 0 bases, with 15 bases separating them. CDR3 protein: CASTLSVSSYEQYF. CDR3 coding DNA: TGTGCCAGTACACTAAGTGTCAGCTCCTACGAGCAGTACTTC.

In regard to this clone: The junction differs from germline at one of its ends, possibly a read error. The sample has other DNA sequences that encode this CDR3 too. The CDR3 reads CASSRGQGSEQYF. The CDR3 coding sequence is TGTGCTAGCAGTCGAGGACAGGGGTCCGAGCAGTACTTC. This chain connects TRBV6-5 to TRBJ2-7; 9 positions match TRBD1. The CDR3 consists of 13 residues. The V gene's germline CDR1 is MNHEY and CDR2 SVGAGI.

V is TRBV6-6 and J is TRBJ1-6; no definite D call. Germline V lookup: CDR1 MNHNY, CDR2 SVGAGI (reference sequence). The CDR3 spans 14 residues. V was clipped by 2 bases and J by 7 bases, with 9 bases between them. DNA for the CDR3: TGTGCCAGCAGTTACGAGCCGGGAAATTCACCCCTCCACTTT. This gives the protein CASSYEPGNSPLHF.

This chain joins TRBV9 and TRBJ2-7, with 7 bases aligning to TRBD1. V was clipped by 0 bases and J by 1 base; unmatched bases: 7. Germline assignment: CDR1 SGDLS and CDR2 YYNGEE. CDR3 length: 16 residues. The CDR3 DNA reads TGTGCCAGCAGCGTAGCAGGGACAGATTCTTCCTACGAGCAGTACTTC. Amino acids: CASSVAGTDSSYEQYF. The full variable domain, completed using reference TRBV9 and TRBJ2-7, is DSGVTQTPKHLITATGQRVTLRCSPRSGDLSVYWYQQSLDQGLQFLIQYYNGEERAKGNILERFSAQQFPDLHSELNLSSLELGDSALYFCASSVAGTDSSYEQYFGPGTRLTVT.

V gene TRBV18 combines with J gene TRBJ1-5; possible D gene TRBD1, 5 bases. Between the trimmed V and J ends, which lost 6 bases and 7 bases, there was a span of 13 bases. Germline V CDR1 and CDR2: KGHSH, LQKENI. The CDR3 is 13 residues long. The CDR3 region has the DNA TGTGCCAGCTCGGAAGGGGCGGGACAGCCCCAGCATTTT. Its translation: CASSEGAGQPQHF. Full variable domain (missing parts from reference TRBV18 and TRBJ1-5): NAGVMQNPRHLVRRRGQEARLRCSPMKGHSHVYWYRQLPEEGLKFMVYLQKENIIDESGMPKERFSAEFPKEGPSILRIQQVVRGDSAAYFCASSEGAGQPQHFGDGTRLSIL.

This clone has just a few counts. The chain joins TRBV5-1 to TRBJ2-3; 8 bases are a match to TRBD1. Losses at the gene ends were 4 bases for V and 9 bases for J; bases not matched to a gene: 4. Germline values: CDR1 SGHRS, CDR2 YFSETQ. The CDR3 spans 12 residues. The CDR3 here is CASSPGQGTQYF. CDR3 DNA sequence: TGCGCCAGCAGCCCCGGACAGGGAACGCAGTATTTT.

The chain is built from TRBV10-3 and TRBJ1-1, with D maybe TRBD1 (6 bases). Trimming pared 3 bases from V and 1 base from J, leaving 9 bases between. This CDR3 comprises 14 residues. Germline V gene lookup returns CDR1 ENHRY and CDR2 SYGVKD. In DNA, the CDR3 is TGTGCCATCAGTGAAGGGGGGGGGAACACTGAAGCTTTCTTT. Its translation is CAISEGGGNTEAFF.

This rearrangement joins TRBV7-8 to TRBJ1-2; D is unclear. The CDR3 sequence is 15 residues long. Trimming stripped 3 bases from V and 2 bases from J, with 13 bases between. The germline V gene has CDR1 SGHVS and CDR2 FQNEAQ. This chain's CDR3 is CASSFVAGSNYGYTF. The CDR3 DNA sequence: TGTGCCAGCAGCTTTGTCGCGGGATCCAACTATGGCTACACCTTC.

V usage is TRBV19 and J usage is TRBJ1-1; D uncertain. Trimming took 3 bases from V and 6 from J, leaving 11 bases between them. The CDR3 sequence is 13 residues long. Looked up from germline, CDR1 is LNHDA and CDR2 is SQIVND (reference sequence). The CDR3 coding sequence is TGTGCCAGTAGTATCCTGACGGGGTCTGAAGCTTTCTTT. This gives the protein CASSILTGSEAFF.